The 25 T cell receptor beta chains given below trace back to one sample, sequenced in a study of molecular identifiers for immune sequencing clone quantification. TCRdb passed the PCR reads through MiXCR, listing each CDR3 protein once. The profile shows nearly 2,500 distinct CDR3 sequences, roughly 18% of them singletons. The specimen sequenced was naive CD8+ T cells from blood, with Jurkat cell RNA spiked in. Subset in this sample: FACS-sorted CD8+CD4-CCR7+CD45RA+ naive T cells. These receptors came from a human donor in good health. Some libraries in this study had Jurkat cell RNA spiked in.

By share, this clonotype ranks as medium-sized. The chain joins TRBV11-2 to TRBJ2-7; D is uncertain. Trimming removed 0 bases at V and 4 bases at J, with 7 bases between. From germline, CDR1 is SGHAT and CDR2 FQNNGV. The CDR3 has 13 amino acids. CDR3 coding DNA: TGTGCCAGCAGCTTAGATTGGGGATACGAGCAGTACTTC. This translates into CASSLDWGYEQYF.

The chain uses TRBV7-8 and TRBJ2-5, with D uncertain. V dropped 0 bases and J dropped 5 bases, with 13 bases sitting between them. This CDR3 contains 15 residues. CDR1 is SGHVS, CDR2 FQNEAQ, per germline. Here the CDR3 reads CASSLADWGLETQYF. The CDR3 DNA sequence: TGTGCCAGCAGCTTAGCGGATTGGGGTTTGGAGACCCAGTACTTC.

By proportion, this clonotype is medium-sized (0.01 to 0.1%). The V gene is TRBV4-2, the J gene TRBJ2-7, with D tentatively TRBD2 (5 bases). V dropped 0 bases and J dropped 6 bases, with 15 bases sitting between them. The CDR3 spans 15 residues. Germline CDR1 reads LGHNA; CDR2 reads YNFKEQ. The CDR3 DNA reads as TGTGCCAGCAGCCAAGAAGAGGGCCCCATTGGCGAGCAGTACTTC. It yields the protein CASSQEEGPIGEQYF.

This clonotype has just a few counts. The V call is TRBV12-3 or TRBV12-4, the J call TRBJ1-2, with no clear D. The CDR3 runs to 13 residues. Trimming took 3 bases from V and 6 from J, leaving 11 bases between them. The CDR3 sequence: CASSFTPRHGYTF. CDR3 in DNA: TGTGCCAGCAGTTTCACTCCCCGTCATGGCTACACCTTC.

This clonotype rates as medium-sized (0.01 to 0.1%). The V gene is TRBV28, the J gene TRBJ2-7; TRBD1 agrees at 8 bases. This CDR3 spans 14 amino acids. V lost 8 bases to trimming and J lost 2 bases; unmatched junction nucleotides: 8. Germline CDR1 reads MDHEN; CDR2 reads SYDVKM. Here the CDR3 DNA reads TGTGCCAGCGGGGCAGGGGGCGATCCCTACGAGCAGTACTTC. It encodes CASGAGGDPYEQYF.

Concerning this clonotype itself: This may be a read error, as it is one base from a much larger clone. This chain uses TRBV20-1 with TRBJ2-2; D might be TRBD1 (8 bases). The CDR3 runs 15 residues. The germline CDR1 and CDR2 sequences are DFQATT and SNEGSKA (reference sequence). CDR3: CSARDRTGRVGELLF. DNA of the CDR3: TGCAGTGCTAGAGATCGGACAGGGAGGGTCGGGGAGCTGCTTTTT.

By share of the sample, this clonotype is medium-sized (0.01 to 0.1%). V usage is TRBV15 and J usage is TRBJ2-3; 13 nucleotides align to TRBD2. With V trimmed by 3 bases and J by 4 bases, 1 base remained unmatched. Germline V gene sequence: CDR1 LNHNV, CDR2 YYDKDF (reference sequence). The CDR3 has 15 amino acids. CDR3 bases: TGTGCCACCAGCAGGGGACTAGCGGGACCAGATACGCAGTATTTT. Translating gives CATSRGLAGPDTQYF.

The genes are TRBV19 and TRBJ2-5; 8 bases match TRBD2. Trimming at V came to 9 bases and at J to 5 bases, leaving 8 bases not matched to a gene. The CDR3 consists of 13 residues. Looked up from germline, CDR1 is LNHDA and CDR2 is SQIVND (reference sequence). CDR3 nucleotide sequence: TGTGCCAGCGGGGGACTAGATCACGAGACCCAGTACTTC. Its protein is CASGGLDHETQYF.

In its sample, this clonotype is medium-sized. J is TRBJ2-7 and V is TRBV29-1; 10 nucleotides align to TRBD1. This CDR3 spans 13 amino acids. V trimming: 5 bases; J trimming: 3 bases; junction bases outside the gene matches: 4. Germline assignment: CDR1 SQVTM and CDR2 ANQGSEA. The CDR3 sequence: CSVPGQGYYEQYF. CDR3 bases: TGCAGCGTTCCGGGACAGGGGTACTACGAGCAGTACTTC.

By sample share, this clonotype is medium-sized (0.01 to 0.1%). This sequence joins TRBV29-1 and TRBJ2-7, with D possibly matching TRBD2 (5 bases). Germline V gene sequence: CDR1 SQVTM, CDR2 ANQGSEA. The V and J ends lost 3 bases and 0 bases respectively, with 9 bases between them. CDR3 size: 13 residues. This CDR3 reads CSVDPGDSYEQYF. CDR3 coding DNA: TGCAGCGTTGACCCCGGGGACTCCTACGAGCAGTACTTC.

The rearrangement links TRBV4-3 to TRBJ2-7, with 9 bases that match TRBD1. The CDR3 covers 16 residues. Per the germline V gene, CDR1 is LGHNA and CDR2 is YSLEER. V was pared by 4 bases and J by 7 bases, with 14 bases of the junction left unmatched. The CDR3 is CASSREPGQGSREQYF. In DNA, the CDR3 is TGCGCCAGCAGCCGAGAACCGGGACAGGGTTCGCGGGAGCAGTACTTC.

This clonotype was recorded a few times. A much larger clone sits a single nucleotide away, making a read error possible. The V gene is TRBV19, the J gene TRBJ2-1; tentative D call: TRBD2 (6 bases). CDR3 length equals 13 residues. V was pared by 5 bases and J by 12 bases, with 17 bases between. Germline CDR1 LNHDA, CDR2 SQIVND (reference sequence). The DNA for the CDR3 is TGTGCCAGTAGTTTGGCTAGCGCGGATGGGCAGTTCTTC. Translation gives CASSLASADGQFF.

This clonotype has a handful of counts. One end of the junction varies from germline; a read error may be responsible. This chain links TRBV10-3 with TRBJ2-7; D unresolved. Germline CDR1 is ENHRY and CDR2 is SYGVKD. The CDR3 has 13 residues. The chain's CDR3 is CAISEIESVGRTF. DNA for the CDR3: TGTGCCATCAGTGAGATTGAATCCGTCGGACGGACCTTC.

Within the sample, this clonotype is medium-sized. The chain is built from TRBV27 and TRBJ1-5, with 9 bases aligning to TRBD1. The CDR3 totals 15 residues. Germline loops: CDR1 MNHEY, CDR2 SMNVEV (reference sequence). The ends lost 8 bases at V and 7 bases at J; junction bases unmatched: 12. CDR3 protein: CASSPTDRGEQPQHF. The DNA for the CDR3 is TGTGCCAGCTCGCCCACTGACAGGGGGGAACAGCCCCAGCATTTT.

As concerns this clonotype: Given a much more abundant clone one base away, this may be a read error. The rearrangement joins TRBV11-2 to TRBJ2-1; 9 bases match TRBD1. The CDR3 covers 15 residues. The germline gives CDR1 SGHAT, CDR2 FQNNGV. The trim removed 1 base at V and 4 bases at J, leaving 2 bases unmatched. The CDR3 is CASSLGGTGYNEQFF. CDR3 DNA sequence: TGTGCCAGCAGCTTAGGCGGGACAGGGTACAATGAGCAGTTCTTC.

By share, this clonotype ranks as medium-sized. The CDR3 nucleotides read TGTGCCAGCTCACCGTGGGAAAGCTCCTACGAGCAGTACTTC. Its translation is CASSPWESSYEQYF. The rearrangement uses TRBV18 and TRBJ2-7; D is unclear. V lost 3 bases and J 0 bases, leaving 9 bases between the germline ends. Germline CDR1 and CDR2: KGHSH and LQKENI. This CDR3 has 14 residues.

By proportion, this clonotype is medium-sized (0.01 to 0.1%). The rearrangement joins TRBV7-9 to TRBJ2-7; D is unclear. The CDR3 sequence is 13 residues long. The ends were cut back, 1 base at V and 4 bases at J, with 8 bases in the middle. CDR1 and CDR2 from the germline V gene are SEHNR and FQNEAQ (reference sequence). This CDR3 reads CASSLEFTYEQYF. The CDR3 nucleotides read TGTGCCAGCAGCTTAGAGTTTACATACGAGCAGTACTTC. Looking up the rest from reference TRBV7-9 and TRBJ2-7 gives the full variable domain: DTGVSQNPRHKITKRGQNVTFRCDPISEHNRLYWYRQTLGQGPEFLTYFQNEAQLEKSRLLSDRFSAERPKGSFSTLEIQRTEQGDSAMYLCASSLEFTYEQYFGPGTRLTVT.

By its share, this clonotype is medium-sized. The chain uses TRBV12-3 or TRBV12-4 and TRBJ2-7; 11 positions agree with TRBD2. The CDR3 is 13 amino acids. With V trimmed by 7 bases and J by 5 bases, 4 bases remained unmatched. The CDR3 DNA reads TGTGCCAGCAACCTACTAGCGGGGGACGAGCAGTACTTC. Amino acid sequence: CASNLLAGDEQYF.

By share, this clonotype ranks as medium-sized (0.01 to 0.1%). This chain uses TRBV28 with TRBJ2-3; D remains unclear. Germline V lookup: CDR1 MDHEN, CDR2 SYDVKM. V shed 5 bases and J shed 4 bases, with 25 bases lying between them. This CDR3 has 18 amino acids. The CDR3: CASSRLSAGDLGADTQYF. DNA of the CDR3: TGTGCCAGCAGTCGACTTTCAGCCGGTGACTTAGGCGCAGATACGCAGTATTTT.

In this sample, this clonotype turned up a few times. This chain links TRBV5-6 with TRBJ2-5; D gene unclear. V lost 0 bases to trimming and J lost 3 bases, with 6 bases between them. Germline CDR1 SGHDT, CDR2 YYEEEE. This CDR3 has 13 residues. The CDR3 DNA sequence: TGTGCCAGCAGCTTGGTTGAGGAAGAGACCCAGTACTTC. This sequence encodes CASSLVEEETQYF.

Comment on this clonotype: One junction end disagrees with the germline gene, perhaps due to a read error. The V gene is TRBV20-1, the J gene TRBJ2-7; TRBD2 is a possible D gene (6 bases). Germline V CDR1 and CDR2: DFQATT, SNEGSKA (reference sequence). The CDR3 covers 12 residues. The CDR3 DNA reads as TGCCGTGCTAGAATCGGGAGTTACGAGCAGTACTTC. This gives the protein CRARIGSYEQYF.

This clonotype counts as large (0.1 to 1%). This chain connects TRBV27 to TRBJ1-6; D is undetermined. The CDR3 has 14 residues. Germline V gene data show CDR1 as MNHEY and CDR2 as SMNVEV (reference sequence). V lost 4 bases to trimming and J lost 8 bases, with 12 bases between them. The CDR3 DNA reads TGTGCCAGCAGTTCCGGGGAGGTAGATTCACCCCTCCACTTT. It encodes CASSSGEVDSPLHF.

Concerning this clonotype itself: Just one base apart from a much larger clone, this may be a read error. This chain joins TRBV5-4 and TRBJ2-5; 10 positions agree with TRBD2. The CDR3 contains 15 residues. Germline CDR1 reads SGHNT; CDR2 reads YYREEE (reference sequence). The ends lost 4 bases at V and 2 bases at J; junction bases unmatched: 5. The CDR3 protein is CASSAGTSEQETQYF. The CDR3, as DNA: TGTGCCAGCAGCGCGGGGACTAGCGAGCAAGAGACCCAGTACTTC.

By share of the sample, this clonotype is medium-sized. The genes are TRBV28 and TRBJ2-3, with 10 bases fitting TRBD1. This CDR3 has 17 residues. J lost 3 bases, V lost 4 bases, and 10 bases had no gene match. Germline V gene lookup returns CDR1 MDHEN and CDR2 SYDVKM. The CDR3 region is CASSSPRGDRGTDTQYF. The CDR3 region has the DNA TGTGCCAGCAGTTCCCCCAGAGGGGACAGGGGTACAGATACGCAGTATTTT.

This clonotype is medium-sized. The V and J genes are TRBV7-2 and TRBJ2-7, with 7 bases identical to TRBD2. Germline assignment: CDR1 SGHTA and CDR2 FQGNSA. The V and J ends lost 2 bases and 4 bases, in that order; junction bases with no gene match: 8. This CDR3 region has 15 residues. CDR3 DNA: TGTGCCAGCAGCTTATCTAGCGGAGGATGGTACGAGCAGTACTTC. As protein: CASSLSSGGWYEQYF. Filled out from reference TRBV7-2 and TRBJ2-7, the complete variable domain reads GAGVSQSPSNKVTEKGKDVELRCDPISGHTALYWYRQSLGQGLEFLIYFQGNSAPDKSGLPSDRFSAERTGGSVSTLTIQRTQQEDSAVYLCASSLSSGGWYEQYFGPGTRLTVT.